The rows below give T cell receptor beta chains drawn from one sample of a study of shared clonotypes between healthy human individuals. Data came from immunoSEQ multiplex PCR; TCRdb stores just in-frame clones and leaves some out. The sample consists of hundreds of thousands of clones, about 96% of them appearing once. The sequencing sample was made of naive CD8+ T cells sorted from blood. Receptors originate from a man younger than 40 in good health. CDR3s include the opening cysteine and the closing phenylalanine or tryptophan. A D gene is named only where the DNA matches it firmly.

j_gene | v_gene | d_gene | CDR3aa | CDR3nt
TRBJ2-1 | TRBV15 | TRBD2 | CATSRLLGLAGGNEQFF | TGTGCCACCAGCAGACTTCTGGGACTAGCGGGAGGGAATGAGCAGTTCTTC
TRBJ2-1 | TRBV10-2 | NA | CASSGRDNISQQFF | TGCGCCAGCAGTGGGAGGGACAACATTTCGCAGCAGTTCTTC
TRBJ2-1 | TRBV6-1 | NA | CASSGLEGLSYNEQFF | TGTGCCAGCAGTGGCCTAGAGGGTCTATCCTACAATGAGCAGTTCTTC
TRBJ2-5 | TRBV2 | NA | CASSPTVGETQYF | TGTGCCAGCAGCCCAACGGTGGGAGAGACCCAGTACTTC
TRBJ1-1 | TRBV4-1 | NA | CASSQGGGRNTEAFF | TGCGCCAGCAGCCAAGGAGGCGGGCGGAACACTGAAGCTTTCTTT
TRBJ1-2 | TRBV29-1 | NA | CSVDSERGFGYGYTF | TGCAGCGTTGATTCAGAAAGGGGATTCGGCTATGGCTACACCTTC
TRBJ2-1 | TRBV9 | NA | CASSPRPSAYNEQFF | TGTGCCAGCAGCCCCCGCCCGTCGGCCTACAATGAGCAGTTCTTC
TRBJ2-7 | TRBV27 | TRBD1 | CASSLVTGGYEQYF | TGTGCCAGCAGTTTGGTGACAGGGGGCTACGAGCAGTACTTC
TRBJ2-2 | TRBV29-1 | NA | CSVAGIPNTGELFF | TGCAGCGTTGCAGGGATCCCGAACACCGGGGAGCTGTTTTTT
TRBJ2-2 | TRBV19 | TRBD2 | CASTLLAGDHTGELFF | TGTGCCAGTACCCTTCTAGCGGGAGACCACACCGGGGAGCTGTTTTTT
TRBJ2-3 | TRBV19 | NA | CASSTKQGYRTDTQYF | TGTGCCAGTAGTACGAAACAGGGATATCGCACAGATACGCAGTATTTT
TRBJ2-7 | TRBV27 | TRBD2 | CASSSAGTSAYEQYF | TGTGCCAGCAGTTCGGCCGGGACTAGTGCCTACGAGCAGTACTTC
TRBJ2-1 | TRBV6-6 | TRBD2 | CASRTGLAGEIEQFF | TGTGCCAGCAGGACTGGACTAGCGGGAGAAATTGAGCAGTTCTTC
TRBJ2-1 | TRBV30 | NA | CAWTTEGHPPYNEQFF | TGTGCCTGGACCACGGAGGGCCACCCGCCCTACAATGAGCAGTTCTTC
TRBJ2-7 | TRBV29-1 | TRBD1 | CSVDGDSTYEQYF | TGCAGCGTTGATGGGGACAGCACCTACGAGCAGTACTTC
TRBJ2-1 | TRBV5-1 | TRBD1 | CASSSGTGGAYNEQFF | TGCGCCAGCAGCTCCGGGACAGGGGGCGCGTACAATGAGCAGTTCTTC
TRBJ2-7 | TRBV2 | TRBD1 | CASSEAIGTGAYEQYF | TGTGCCAGCAGTGAAGCCATCGGGACAGGAGCCTACGAGCAGTACTTC
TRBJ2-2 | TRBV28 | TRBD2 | CASSSRGTSANTGELFF | TGTGCCAGCAGTTCCCGAGGGACTAGCGCGAACACCGGGGAGCTGTTTTTT
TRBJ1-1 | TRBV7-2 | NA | CASSKAGRLNTEAFF | TGTGCCAGCAGCAAAGCTGGACGGCTGAACACTGAAGCTTTCTTT
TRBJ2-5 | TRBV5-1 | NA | CASSLSIRGEETQYF | TGCGCCAGCAGCTTGTCGATACGGGGTGAAGAGACCCAGTACTTC
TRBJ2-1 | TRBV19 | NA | CASSIVGGGVLNEQFF | TGTGCCAGTAGTATCGTTGGGGGAGGCGTTTTAAATGAGCAGTTCTTC
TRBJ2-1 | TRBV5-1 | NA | CASSSTLTGGNEQFF | TGCGCCAGCAGCTCAACTTTGACAGGAGGTAATGAGCAGTTCTTC
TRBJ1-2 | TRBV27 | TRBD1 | CASGQGTYGYTF | TGTGCCAGCGGACAGGGAACCTATGGCTACACCTTC
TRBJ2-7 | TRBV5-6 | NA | CASSLMAEQYF | TGTGCCAGCAGCTTGATGGCAGAGCAGTACTTC
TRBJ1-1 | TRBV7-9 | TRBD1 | CASSAGQAGNTEAFF | TGTGCCAGCAGCGCCGGACAGGCTGGGAACACTGAAGCTTTCTTT
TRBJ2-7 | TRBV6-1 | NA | CASSSSHSYEQYF | TGTGCCAGCAGTAGTAGTCACTCCTACGAGCAGTACTTC
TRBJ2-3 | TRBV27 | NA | CASSPRTDTQYF | TGTGCCAGCAGCCCCCGCACAGATACGCAGTATTTT
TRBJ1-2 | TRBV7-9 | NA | CASSLALGGASGYTF | TGTGCCAGCAGCTTAGCGCTGGGGGGCGCTTCCGGCTACACCTTC
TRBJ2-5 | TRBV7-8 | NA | CASSIQDLGQTQYF | TGTGCCAGCAGCATTCAAGACCTGGGACAGACCCAGTACTTC
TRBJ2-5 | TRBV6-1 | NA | CASSFPGPSETQYF | TGTGCCAGCAGTTTCCCGGGACCTTCGGAGACCCAGTACTTC
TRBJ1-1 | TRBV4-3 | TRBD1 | CASSQERGRTGRQEAFF | TGCGCCAGCAGCCAAGAAAGAGGTAGGACAGGGAGACAAGAAGCTTTCTTT
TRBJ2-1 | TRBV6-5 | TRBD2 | CASSYSLAGVYNEQFF | TGTGCCAGCAGTTACTCGCTAGCGGGAGTGTACAATGAGCAGTTCTTC
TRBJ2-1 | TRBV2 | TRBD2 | CASPVLAEPGDEQFF | TGTGCCAGCCCGGTTCTAGCGGAGCCTGGGGATGAGCAGTTCTTC